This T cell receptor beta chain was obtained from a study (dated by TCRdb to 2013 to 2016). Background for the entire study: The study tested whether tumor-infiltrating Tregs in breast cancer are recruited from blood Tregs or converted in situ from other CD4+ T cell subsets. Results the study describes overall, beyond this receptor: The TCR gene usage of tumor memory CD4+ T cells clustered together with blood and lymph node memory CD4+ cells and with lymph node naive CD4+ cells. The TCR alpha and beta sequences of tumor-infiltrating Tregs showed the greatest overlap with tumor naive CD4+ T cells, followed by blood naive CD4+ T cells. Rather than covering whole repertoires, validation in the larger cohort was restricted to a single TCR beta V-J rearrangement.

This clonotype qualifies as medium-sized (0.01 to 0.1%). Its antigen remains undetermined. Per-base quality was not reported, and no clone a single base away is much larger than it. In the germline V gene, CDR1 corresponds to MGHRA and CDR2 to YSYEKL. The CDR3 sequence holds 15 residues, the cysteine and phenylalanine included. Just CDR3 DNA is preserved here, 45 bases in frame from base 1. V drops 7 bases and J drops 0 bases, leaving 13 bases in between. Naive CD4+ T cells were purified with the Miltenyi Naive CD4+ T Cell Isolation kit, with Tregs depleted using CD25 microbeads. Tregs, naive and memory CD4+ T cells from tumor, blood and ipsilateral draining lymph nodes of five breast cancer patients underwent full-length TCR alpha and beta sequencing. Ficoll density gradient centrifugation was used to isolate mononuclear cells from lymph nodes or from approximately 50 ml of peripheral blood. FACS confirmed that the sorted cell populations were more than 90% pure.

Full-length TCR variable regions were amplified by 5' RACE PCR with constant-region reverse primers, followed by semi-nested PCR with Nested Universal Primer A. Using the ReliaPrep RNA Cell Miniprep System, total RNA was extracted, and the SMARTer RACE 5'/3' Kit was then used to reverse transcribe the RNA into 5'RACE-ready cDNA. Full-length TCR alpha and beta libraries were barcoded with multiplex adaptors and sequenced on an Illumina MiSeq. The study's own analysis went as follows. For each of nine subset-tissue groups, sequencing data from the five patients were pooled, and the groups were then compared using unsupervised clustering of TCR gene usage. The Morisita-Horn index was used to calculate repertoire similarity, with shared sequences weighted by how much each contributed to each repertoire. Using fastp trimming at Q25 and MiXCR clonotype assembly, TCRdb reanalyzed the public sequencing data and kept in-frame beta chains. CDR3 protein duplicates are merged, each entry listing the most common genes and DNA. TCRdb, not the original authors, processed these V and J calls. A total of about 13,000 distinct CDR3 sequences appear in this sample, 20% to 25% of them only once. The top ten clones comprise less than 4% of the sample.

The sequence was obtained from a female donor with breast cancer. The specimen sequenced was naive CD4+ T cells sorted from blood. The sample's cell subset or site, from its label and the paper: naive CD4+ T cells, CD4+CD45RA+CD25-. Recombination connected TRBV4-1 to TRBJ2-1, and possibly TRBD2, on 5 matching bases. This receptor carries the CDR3 CASKDPRGSYNEQFF. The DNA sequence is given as TGCGCCAGCAAGGACCCTCGGGGCTCCTACAATGAGCAGTTCTTC.